What follows is one T cell receptor (beta chain) and its context. Its antigen is currently not known. For every CD8+ T cell subset, about 300,000 cells were flow-sorted straight into RLT lysis buffer, and each subset was sorted in triplicate. To keep memory contaminants out, a stringent definition of naive CD8+ T cells was applied: CD45RO-CCR7+CD27+CD95-. Peripheral blood mononuclear cells were isolated from buffy coats using standard density gradient centrifugation. Naive CXCR3-negative and CXCR3-positive CD8+ T cells were flow-sorted using a FACSAria III. Total RNA was extracted from sorted cells with an RNeasy Mini Kit. Sequenced on a NextSeq 550. The Human TCR Profiling Kit (MiLaboratory) was used to prepare UMI-labeled 5' RACE TRB cDNA libraries. The full amount of extracted RNA was used for cDNA synthesis, and the full amount of resulting cDNA was used for PCR amplification. Libraries were prepared in parallel using an identical number of PCR cycles. Processing in the source paper ran as follows. With a requirement of at least two reads per UMI, MIGEC and MiXCR extracted about 50,000 +/- 10,000 unique UMI-labeled TRB cDNA molecules per library. On average, each library contained about 40,000 +/- 10,000 functional in-frame TRB CDR3 nucleotide clonotypes without stop codons. After downsampling to 5000 UMI-labeled TRB molecules per sample, diversity metrics such as normalized Shannon-Wiener and Chao1 were calculated in VDJtools. For the central five CDR3 residues, VDJtools calculated physicochemical properties weighted by clonotype size, namely interaction energy, strength, volume and Kidera factor 4. Reprocessed by TCRdb, the reads give a single entry per CDR3 protein sequence, without DNA. The V and J calls and clone size come from TCRdb's table, not from the authors' own analysis. In this sample's table one finds about 4,900 distinct CDR3 sequences. Roughly 2.4% of the sample is held by the ten biggest clonotypes.

The record originates from a study of CXCR3-negative and CXCR3-positive naive CD8 T cells (dated by TCRdb to about 2019). Concerning the study at large: In total, 110 million to 150 million TRB reads were obtained, corresponding to roughly 1.5 +/- 0.3 million reads per library. Naive subsets from five or six donors and memory cells from 3 donors were included in the TRBV-TRBJ cluster analysis. Data from 11 donors, pooled across two independent experiments, went into the diversity and physicochemical repertoire analyses. General findings and caveats noted by the study authors: Surface CD5, linked to self-reactivity in mice, was comparable between naive subsets; TCR interaction strength was therefore also inferred from TRB CDR3 physicochemical properties. Compared with CXCR3-negative naive cells, CXCR3-positive naive cells had TRB CDR3s with higher hydrophobicity (lower Kidera factor 4), lower energy, and higher strength and volume indices. Within the same donor, TRBV-TRBJ usage looked similar between naive CXCR3-negative and CXCR3-positive cells, but memory cells had distinct patterns. Freshly isolated PBMCs were used for most assays because CXCR3 expression partially decreased after cryopreservation. Repertoire diversity was comparably high in both naive subsets but much lower in memory CD8+ T cells.

CDR1 and CDR2, looked up from the germline V gene (reference sequence), are MNHEY and SMNVEV. There are 13 amino acids in the CDR3, from cysteine to phenylalanine inclusive. Only the protein is available. The chain is encoded by TRBV27 joined to TRBJ1-6. This TCR came from a human donor in good health. Some clones in this sample may be carry-over from other donors' samples. Sequencing was done on a sample of naive CXCR3+ CD8+ T cells from blood. The cell subset or site label on this specimen signifies: CD45RO-CCR7+CD27+CD95- naive CD8+ T cells expressing CXCR3 (TNR3+). CDR3 reads: CASSLSRNSPLHF.